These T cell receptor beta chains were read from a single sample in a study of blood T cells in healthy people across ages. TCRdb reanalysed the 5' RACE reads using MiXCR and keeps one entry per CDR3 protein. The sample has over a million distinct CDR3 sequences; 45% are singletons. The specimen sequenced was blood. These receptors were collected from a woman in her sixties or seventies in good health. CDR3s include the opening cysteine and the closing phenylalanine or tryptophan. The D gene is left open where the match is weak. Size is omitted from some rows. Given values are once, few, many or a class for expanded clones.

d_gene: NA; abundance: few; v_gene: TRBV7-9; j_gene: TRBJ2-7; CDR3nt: TGTGCCAGCAGCTTACAGACGGAAGTCTCCTACGAGCAGTACTTC; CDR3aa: CASSLQTEVSYEQYF
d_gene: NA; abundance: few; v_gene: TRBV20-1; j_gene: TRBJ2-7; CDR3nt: TGCAGTGCTAGGGCGGACCCGGGATCCGGCGAGCAGTACTTC; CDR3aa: CSARADPGSGEQYF
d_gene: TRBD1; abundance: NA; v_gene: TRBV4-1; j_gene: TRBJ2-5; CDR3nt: TGCGCCAGCAGCCAAGATTCACCGGGACAGGGAAGGGATGAGCAGTACTTC; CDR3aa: CASSQDSPGQGRDEQYF
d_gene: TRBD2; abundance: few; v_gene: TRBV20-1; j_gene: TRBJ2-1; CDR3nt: TGCAGTGCTTTTCGGACTAGCGGGCCACTTCGTAGCTCCTACAATGAGCAGTTCTTC; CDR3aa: CSAFRTSGPLRSSYNEQFF
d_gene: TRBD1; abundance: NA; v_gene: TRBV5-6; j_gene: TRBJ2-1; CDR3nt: TGTGCCAGCAGCCCCGGGACAGAATACAATGAGCAGTTCTTC; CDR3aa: CASSPGTEYNEQFF
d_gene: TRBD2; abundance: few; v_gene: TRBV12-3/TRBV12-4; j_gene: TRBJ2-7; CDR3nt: TGTGCCAGCAGTACCCAAGTAGCGGGAGGGTCCTACGAGCAGTACTTC; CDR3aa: CASSTQVAGGSYEQYF
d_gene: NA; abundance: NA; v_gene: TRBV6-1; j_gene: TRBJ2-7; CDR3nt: TGTGCCTGCAGTGATTCCTACGAGCAGTACTTC; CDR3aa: CACSDSYEQYF
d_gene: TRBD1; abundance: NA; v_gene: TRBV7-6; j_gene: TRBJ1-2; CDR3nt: TGTGCCAGCAGCCAACAAACAGGGGGAAATTATGGCTACACCTTC; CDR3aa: CASSQQTGGNYGYTF
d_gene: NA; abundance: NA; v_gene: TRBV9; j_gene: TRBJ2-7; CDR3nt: TGTGCCAGCAGCGTAGGAATGCGAACAGTACCCTACGAGCAGTACTTC; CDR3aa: CASSVGMRTVPYEQYF
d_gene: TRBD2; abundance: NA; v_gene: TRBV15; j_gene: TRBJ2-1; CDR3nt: TGTGCCACCAGCATTAGCGGGAGGGCCTCTCCCCGAGGTGAGCAGTTCTTC; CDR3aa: CATSISGRASPRGEQFF
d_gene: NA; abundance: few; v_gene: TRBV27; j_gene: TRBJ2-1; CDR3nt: TGTGCCAGCAGTTGGGGCCAGGGGCCCTACAATGAGCAGTTCTTC; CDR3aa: CASSWGQGPYNEQFF
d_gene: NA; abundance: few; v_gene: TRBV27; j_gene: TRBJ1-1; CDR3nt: TGTGCCACCAGTGGCGCATGGGGCCGAGAAGGTGAAGCTTTCTTT; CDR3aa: CATSGAWGREGEAFF
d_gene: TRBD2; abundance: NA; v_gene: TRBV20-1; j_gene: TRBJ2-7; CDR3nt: TGCAGTGCTGCTAGCGGGCCCTCCTATGAGCAGTACTTC; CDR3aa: CSAASGPSYEQYF
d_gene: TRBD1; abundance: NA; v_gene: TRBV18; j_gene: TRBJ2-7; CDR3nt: TGTGCCAGCTCAGCGGGACAGGGGGTGTTCGATGAGCAGTACTTC; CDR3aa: CASSAGQGVFDEQYF
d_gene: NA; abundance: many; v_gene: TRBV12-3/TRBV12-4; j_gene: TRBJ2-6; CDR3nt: TGTGCCAGCAGTTTAGGGGCTGGGGCCAACGTCCTGACTTTC; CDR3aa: CASSLGAGANVLTF
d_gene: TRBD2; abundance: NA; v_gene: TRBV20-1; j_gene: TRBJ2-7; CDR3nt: TGCAGTGCGGGCGGGGGGGCGATCCGACCCTACGAGCAGTACTTC; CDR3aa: CSAGGGAIRPYEQYF
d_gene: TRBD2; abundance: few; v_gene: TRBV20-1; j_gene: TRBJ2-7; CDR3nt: TGCAGTGCTCGTACTAGCGTCTCTACCTACGAGCAGTACTTC; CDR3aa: CSARTSVSTYEQYF
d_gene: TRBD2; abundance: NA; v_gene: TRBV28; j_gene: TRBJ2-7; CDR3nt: TGTGCCAGCAGTTCCCTAGCGGGAGGCTTAGGGCAGTACTTC; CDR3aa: CASSSLAGGLGQYF
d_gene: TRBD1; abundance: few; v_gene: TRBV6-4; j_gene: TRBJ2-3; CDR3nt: TGTGCCAGCAGTGACTCGGGACAGGGGGACACAGATACGCAGTATTTT; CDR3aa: CASSDSGQGDTDTQYF
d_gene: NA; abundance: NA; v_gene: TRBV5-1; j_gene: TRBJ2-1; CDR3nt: TGCGCCAGCAGCGGAATATCCACAGGGTCTCCGATCGGAAATGAGCAGTTCTTC; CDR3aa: CASSGISTGSPIGNEQFF
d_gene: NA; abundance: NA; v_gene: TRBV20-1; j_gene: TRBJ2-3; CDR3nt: TGCAGTGCTAGGTGGCAGGGTAGCACAGATACGCAGTATTTT; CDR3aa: CSARWQGSTDTQYF
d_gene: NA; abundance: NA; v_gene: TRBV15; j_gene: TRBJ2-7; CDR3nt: TGTGCCACCAGCAGATCAGGGGAGGACGAGCAGTACTTC; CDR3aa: CATSRSGEDEQYF
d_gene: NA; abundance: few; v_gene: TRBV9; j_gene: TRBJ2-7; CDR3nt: TGTGCCAGCAGCGTAGGGACAGAGCCACTCTACGAGCAGTACTTC; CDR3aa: CASSVGTEPLYEQYF
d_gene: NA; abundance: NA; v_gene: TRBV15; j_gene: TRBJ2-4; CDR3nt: TGTGCCACCAGCGAAATAGCTAACATTCAGTACTTC; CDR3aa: CATSEIANIQYF
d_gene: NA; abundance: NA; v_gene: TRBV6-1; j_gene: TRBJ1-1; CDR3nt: TGTGCCAGCAGTTTGACAGGCGCCCTTTCTCACACTGAAGCTTTCTTT; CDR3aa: CASSLTGALSHTEAFF
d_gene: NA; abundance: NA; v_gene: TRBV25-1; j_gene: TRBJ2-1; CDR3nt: TGTGCCAGCAGTGAATTGAACAATGAGCAGTTCTTC; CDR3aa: CASSELNNEQFF
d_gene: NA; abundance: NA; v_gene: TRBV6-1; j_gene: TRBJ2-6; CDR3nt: TGTGCCAGCAGTGAAAAGGTATTAGTCGTCTCTGGGGCCAACGTCCTGACTTTC; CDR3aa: CASSEKVLVVSGANVLTF
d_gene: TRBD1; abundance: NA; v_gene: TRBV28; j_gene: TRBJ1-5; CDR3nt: TGTGCCAGCAGTTCCCTGGACAGGGTTGGGGGTCATCAGCCCCAGCAATTT; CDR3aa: CASSSLDRVGGHQPQQF
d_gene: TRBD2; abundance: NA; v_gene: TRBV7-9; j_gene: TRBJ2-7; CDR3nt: TGTGCCAGCAGCTATAGTTTGTTTGGCGGGAGGAACTCCTACGAGCAGTACTTC; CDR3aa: CASSYSLFGGRNSYEQYF
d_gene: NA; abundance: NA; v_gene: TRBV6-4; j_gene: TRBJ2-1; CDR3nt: TGTGCCAGCAGTAGAGAAAGGGGGGGATACAATGAGCAGTTCTTC; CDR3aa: CASSRERGGYNEQFF
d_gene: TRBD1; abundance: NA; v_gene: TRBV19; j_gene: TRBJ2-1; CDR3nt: TGTGCCAGTAGTATAGGAGGACAGGGCTGGAATGAGCAGTTCTTC; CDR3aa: CASSIGGQGWNEQFF
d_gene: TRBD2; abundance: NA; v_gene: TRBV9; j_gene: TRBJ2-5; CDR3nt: TGTGCCAGCAGCGTAGGGGGACTAGCGGGAAAAGAGGCCCAGTACTTC; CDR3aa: CASSVGGLAGKEAQYF
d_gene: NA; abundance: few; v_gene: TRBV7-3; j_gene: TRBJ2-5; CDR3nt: TGTGCCAGCAGCTTGGGGGTCCGCGAGACCCAGTACTTC; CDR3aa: CASSLGVRETQYF
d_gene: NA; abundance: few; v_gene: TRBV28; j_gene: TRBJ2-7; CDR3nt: TGTGCCAGCAGTAGACAGGTGCCCCCCTACGAGCAGTACTTC; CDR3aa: CASSRQVPPYEQYF
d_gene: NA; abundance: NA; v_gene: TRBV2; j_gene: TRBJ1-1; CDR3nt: TGTGCCAGCAATACCTACTGGACAGCCCAGAACACTGAAGCTTTCTTT; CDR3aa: CASNTYWTAQNTEAFF
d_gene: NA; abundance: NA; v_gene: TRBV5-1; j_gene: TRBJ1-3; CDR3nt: TGCGCCAGCGCCGAGGAGCCCTCAAGGTACACCATATATTTT; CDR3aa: CASAEEPSRYTIYF
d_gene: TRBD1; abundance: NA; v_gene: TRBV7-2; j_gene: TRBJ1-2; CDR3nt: TGTGCCAGCAGCCCCAGGGGGACAACCTATGGCTACACCTTC; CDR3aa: CASSPRGTTYGYTF